A single sample gave rise to the 24 T cell receptor beta chains below, sequenced in a study of OX40 agonist ivuxolimab in advanced cancers. Library method: the immunoSEQ multiplex PCR assay. This is the immuneACCESS table as TCRdb keeps it, with only in-frame sequences that have V and J called. A part of the clones is gone; compared with another copy, unresolved V genes explain less than half, and the rest is unexplained. The sample contains around 100,000 clones, approximately 91% of them found a single time. The ten most abundant clones make up approximately 0.15% of the sample. The sample in question was CD4+ or CD8+ T cells sorted from blood, obtained in a trial of the OX40 agonist ivuxolimab. Source of these receptors: an adult with an advanced solid tumor such as melanoma, head and neck, liver or kidney cancer.

The CDR3 sequence is CASSTGGTDTQYF. CDR3 bases: TGTGCCAGCAGTACTGGAGGCACAGATACGCAGTATTTT. The chain combines TRBV2 with TRBJ2-3, with no clear D. The CDR3 loop spans 13 amino acids. The V end lost 5 bases, the J end lost 1 base, and 7 bases lay between the germline ends. Germline V gene data show CDR1 as SNHLY and CDR2 as FYNNEI.

This clone was detected a few times. The chain is built from TRBV19 and TRBJ1-1; TRBD1 is a possible D gene (5 bases). The V and J ends lost 7 bases and 2 bases respectively, with 17 bases between them. This CDR3 has 15 amino acids. Looked up from germline, CDR1 is LNHDA and CDR2 is SQIVND (reference sequence). The CDR3 nucleotides are TGTGCCAGTACCCCGATAGGGACTAGAAACACTGAAGCTTTCTTT. Translated: CASTPIGTRNTEAFF.

The chain carries TRBV5-4 and TRBJ1-2, with no clear D. The CDR3 consists of 13 residues. V lost 3 bases and J lost 10, with 16 bases in between. Germline values: CDR1 SGHNT, CDR2 YYREEE (reference sequence). CDR3 in DNA: TGTGCCAGCAGCTCCGGTTGGGGAAGTGACTACACCTTC. This gives the protein CASSSGWGSDYTF.

This clone has only a few counts. In the same sample, other DNA sequences code for this CDR3. The chain recombines TRBV20-1 with TRBJ2-5; unclear D gene. The V gene lost 3 bases and the J gene lost 5 bases, with 7 bases spanning the gap. The CDR3 runs 11 residues. Looked up from germline, CDR1 is DFQATT and CDR2 is SNEGSKA (reference sequence). The CDR3 region is CSASQGETQYF. DNA for the CDR3: TGCAGTGCTAGTCAAGGGGAGACCCAGTACTTC.

V gene TRBV19 combines with J gene TRBJ2-7; D might be TRBD1 (5 bases). This CDR3 is built from 14 residues. Trimming pared 5 bases from V and 4 bases from J, leaving 15 bases between. Germline CDR1 reads LNHDA; CDR2 reads SQIVND (reference sequence). CDR3 protein: CASSRSGNSYEQYF. CDR3 in DNA: TGTGCCAGTAGTCGCTCAGGGAATAGTTACGAGCAGTACTTC.

The genes are TRBV5-4 and TRBJ1-1; possible D gene TRBD1, 6 bases. The length of the CDR3 is 15 residues. V lost 3 bases and J lost 1, with 13 bases in between. Germline values: CDR1 SGHNT, CDR2 YYREEE (reference sequence). CDR3 DNA sequence: TGTGCCAGCAGCTCCGCAGGGGCCCCGAACACTGAAGCTTTCTTT. This encodes CASSSAGAPNTEAFF.

This chain connects TRBV27 to TRBJ2-7; D may be TRBD2 (5 bases). CDR1 and CDR2 from the germline V gene are MNHEY and SMNVEV (reference sequence). V lost 6 bases, J lost 7 bases, and 22 bases lay in between. This CDR3 region has 15 residues. The CDR3 nucleotides are TGTGCCAGCAGCCCTTTTACGACACGGGAAGGGGAGCAGTACTTC. Its protein product is CASSPFTTREGEQYF.

To note about this clone: Given the absence of the conserved phenylalanine or tryptophan at the CDR3 end, a read error is likely. The DNA is omitted, as the CDR3 cannot be located on it reliably, and the CDR3 follows TCRdb's listing. The CDR3: CASSYLSRPLLIG. The chain recombines TRBV6-4 with TRBJ2-3; the DNA was not used to check the table's D call, TRBD2. Per the germline V gene, CDR1 is MRHNA and CDR2 is SNTAGT. The length of the CDR3 is 13 amino acids, counting both ends.

The chain joins TRBV18 to TRBJ2-7; D is uncertain. From germline, CDR1 is KGHSH and CDR2 LQKENI. Trimming cost V 1 base and J 3 bases, with 7 bases left between them. CDR3 length: 13 amino acids. CDR3 DNA: TGTGCCAGCTCACCACGCCAGGACTACGAGCAGTACTTC. Translated, it gives CASSPRQDYEQYF.

The chain joins TRBV5-1 to TRBJ2-3; TRBD1 matches 7 bases. The CDR3 totals 14 residues. V shed 3 bases and J 8 bases; nucleotides not matched to a gene: 9. Germline loops: CDR1 SGHRS, CDR2 YFSETQ. CDR3: CASSSLGGSFTQYF. The CDR3 nucleotides are TGCGCCAGCAGCTCCTTAGGGGGCTCTTTTACGCAGTATTTT.

CDR3 sequence (DNA): TGCGCCAGCAGCTTGCCCCAATGGACAGGGTTCTACAATGAGCAGTTCTTC. Residues: CASSLPQWTGFYNEQFF. The chain uses TRBV5-1 and TRBJ2-1, with 8 bases lining up with TRBD1. From germline, CDR1 is SGHRS and CDR2 YFSETQ. There are 17 residues in the CDR3. After removal of 1 base from V and 3 bases from J, the junction contained 9 bases not matched to a gene. The full variable domain, its missing parts supplied by reference TRBV5-1 and TRBJ2-1, is KAGVTQTPRYLIKTRGQQVTLSCSPISGHRSVSWYQQTPGQGLQFLFEYFSETQRNKGNFPGRFSGRQFSNSRSEMNVSTLELGDSALYLCASSLPQWTGFYNEQFFGPGTRLTVL.

The chain has TRBV19 and TRBJ2-7, with TRBD2 identical over 8 bases. V was pared by 2 bases and J by 6 bases, with 6 bases of the junction left unmatched. This CDR3 has 14 residues. The germline CDR1 and CDR2 sequences are LNHDA and SQIVND (reference sequence). The CDR3 sequence: CASSISSGIGEQYF. The CDR3 DNA reads TGTGCCAGTAGTATAAGTAGCGGGATCGGCGAGCAGTACTTC.

This clone has a single count. The J gene is TRBJ1-1, the V gene TRBV25-1, with D possibly matching TRBD1 (5 bases). The germline V gene has CDR1 MGHDK and CDR2 SYGVNS. V was shortened by 6 bases and J by 4 bases, with 12 bases between the two germline ends. CDR3 length: 13 residues. CDR3 sequence reads: CASRGIGGTEAFF. The CDR3 region has the DNA TGTGCCAGCAGGGGCATTGGGGGCACTGAAGCTTTCTTT.

V and J are TRBV6-1 and TRBJ1-5; D may be TRBD1 (5 bases). CDR3 length equals 12 residues. CDR1 is MNHNS, CDR2 SASEGT, per germline. The germline V and J ends were trimmed by 7 bases and 5 bases, with 9 bases remaining between them. In DNA, the CDR3 is TGTGCCAGCACAAGGGGCGATCAGCCCCAGCATTTT. This sequence encodes CASTRGDQPQHF.

CDR3 sequence: CASSLMGTGGPYGYTF. The DNA of the CDR3 is TGTGCCAGCAGTTTAATGGGGACAGGGGGCCCTTATGGCTACACCTTC. The chain employs TRBV27 and TRBJ1-2, with 12 nucleotides matching TRBD1. The CDR3 totals 16 residues. CDR1 and CDR2 (germline): MNHEY, SMNVEV (reference sequence). After removal of 2 bases from V and 5 bases from J, the junction contained 6 bases not matched to a gene.

The gene calls are TRBV5-1 and TRBJ1-2; D is unresolved. The CDR3 is made up of 13 amino acids. The germline CDR1 and CDR2 sequences are SGHRS and YFSETQ. Trimming took 0 bases from V and 5 from J, leaving 8 bases between them. CDR3 nucleotides: TGCGCCAGCAGCTTGGGACTCTCTTATGGCTACACCTTC. Translating it yields CASSLGLSYGYTF.

The J gene is TRBJ1-2, the V gene TRBV19; no reliable D call. Looked up from germline, CDR1 is LNHDA and CDR2 is SQIVND (reference sequence). CDR3 length: 11 amino acids. The ends were cut back, 5 bases at V and 4 bases at J, with 5 bases in the middle. The CDR3 DNA reads as TGTGCCAGTAGTCCCAGCTATGGCTACACCTTC. This gives the protein CASSPSYGYTF.

V is TRBV6-5 and J is TRBJ1-1, with 9 bases fitting TRBD1. The V and J ends lost 0 bases and 8 bases, in that order; junction bases with no gene match: 7. The CDR3 extends over 15 amino acids. Germline V gene sequence: CDR1 MNHEY, CDR2 SVGAGI. CDR3 sequence: CASSYSSGTGNEAFF. CDR3 sequence (DNA): TGTGCCAGCAGTTACTCGAGCGGGACAGGGAACGAAGCTTTCTTT.

V and J are TRBV5-1 and TRBJ2-2; no reliable D call. The CDR3 contains 18 residues. The germline V gene encodes CDR1 SGHRS and CDR2 YFSETQ. V shed 0 bases and J shed 2 bases, with 17 bases lying between them. CDR3 residues: CASSLGLGLQRNTGELFF. The CDR3 DNA reads as TGCGCCAGCAGCTTGGGTTTGGGTTTGCAGAGAAACACCGGGGAGCTGTTTTTT.

The J gene is TRBJ2-5, the V gene TRBV7-3, with TRBD2 identical over 11 bases. The V gene's germline CDR1 is SGHTA and CDR2 FQGTGA. The CDR3 totals 17 residues. Unmatched junction bases numbered 6, after V lost 1 base and J lost 2 bases. CDR3 bases: TGTGCCAGCAGCTTAAGTCTAGCGGGGGGCCTACAAGAGACCCAGTACTTC. Encoded protein: CASSLSLAGGLQETQYF.

This clone showed up just a few times. The V and J genes are TRBV19 and TRBJ2-1; D may be TRBD2 (6 bases). V lost 1 base and J 10 bases, leaving 11 bases between the germline ends. This CDR3 region has 13 residues. Germline V lookup: CDR1 LNHDA, CDR2 SQIVND (reference sequence). In DNA form, the CDR3 reads TGTGCCAGTAGTATAGGGCAGGGAGGCGAGCAGTTCTTC. This translates into CASSIGQGGEQFF.

The chain combines TRBV9 with TRBJ2-7, with 8 bases fitting TRBD2. Germline CDR1 and CDR2: SGDLS and YYNGEE. J was trimmed by 2 bases and V by 0 bases; bases with no gene match: 4. The CDR3 spans 15 residues. The CDR3 protein is CASSVGAGGAYEQYF. The CDR3 nucleotides are TGTGCCAGCAGCGTAGGGGCGGGGGGTGCCTACGAGCAGTACTTC.

The CDR3 here is CASNVVDTQYF. The CDR3 DNA reads as TGTGCCAGCAATGTGGTAGATACGCAGTATTTT. The chain has TRBV2 and TRBJ2-3; D unresolved. This CDR3 is 11 amino acids long. V was trimmed by 7 bases and J by 5 bases, leaving 7 bases between them. Germline V CDR1 and CDR2: SNHLY, FYNNEI.

This chain joins TRBV15 and TRBJ1-1; 9 bases map to TRBD1. J lost 0 bases, V lost 8 bases, and 4 bases had no gene match. In germline, CDR1 is LNHNV, CDR2 YYDKDF (reference sequence). This CDR3 has 14 amino acids. This CDR3 is CATDRGGLNTEAFF. CDR3 sequence (DNA): TGTGCCACCGACAGGGGGGGCCTGAACACTGAAGCTTTCTTT.